What follows are 21 T cell receptor beta chains derived from one specimen sequenced in a study of blood T cell repertoires in COVID-19. TCRdb's table, derived via immunoSEQ multiplex PCR, lists solely in-frame clones and lacks some. The data hold over 250,000 clones, with around four fifths observed a single time. The specimen sequenced was peripheral blood. The receptor set was obtained from a woman in her 50s who had recovered from COVID-19.

The rearrangement uses TRBV30 and TRBJ2-1, with 8 bases that match TRBD2. The J segment lost 12 bases and the V segment lost 3 bases, leaving 7 bases of the junction unmatched. There are 12 residues in the CDR3. Per the germline V gene, CDR1 is GTSNPN and CDR2 is SVGIG (reference sequence). CDR3 amino acids: CAWSDGRVGQFF. The DNA for the CDR3 is TGTGCCTGGAGCGACGGGAGGGTAGGGCAGTTCTTC.

The chain recombines TRBV27 with TRBJ2-7, with D possibly matching TRBD1 (5 bases). Trimming removed 5 bases from V and 0 bases from J, with 11 bases in between. The CDR3 length is 14 residues. The germline CDR1 and CDR2 sequences are MNHEY and SMNVEV (reference sequence). The CDR3 DNA reads as TGTGCCAGCAGTATAGGGCAGGGCTCCTACGAGCAGTACTTC. Amino acids: CASSIGQGSYEQYF.

The chain is built from TRBV5-1 and TRBJ2-3, with TRBD2 matching 9 bases. Germline-derived CDR1 and CDR2 are SGHRS and YFSETQ. With 1 base clipped from V and 1 base from J, the junction kept 7 bases outside the gene matches. The CDR3 consists of 17 residues. The CDR3 DNA reads TGCGCCAGCAGCTTGAGTGGCGGGGGGGTTCGCACAGATACGCAGTATTTT. Translated, it gives CASSLSGGGVRTDTQYF.

The V and J genes are TRBV7-2 and TRBJ2-1; 7 bases match TRBD2. This CDR3 has 16 amino acids. The germline gives CDR1 SGHTA, CDR2 FQGNSA. With V trimmed by 0 bases and J by 4 bases, 6 bases remained unmatched. In DNA form, the CDR3 reads TGTGCCAGCAGCTTAGCTGGAAGCGGGGTTTACAATGAGCAGTTCTTC. This codes for CASSLAGSGVYNEQFF.

The CDR3 sequence: CASSSERGPSYEQYF. The CDR3 nucleotides are TGCGCCAGCAGTTCCGAGCGGGGGCCCTCCTACGAGCAGTACTTC. The rearrangement links TRBV5-1 to TRBJ2-7; 8 nucleotides line up with TRBD2. The CDR3 is made up of 15 amino acids. CDR1 SGHRS and CDR2 YFSETQ come from the germline V gene. V lost 5 bases to trimming and J lost 0 bases; unmatched junction nucleotides: 7.

The chain joins TRBV18 to TRBJ2-5; a possible D gene is TRBD1 (6 bases). This CDR3 has 13 amino acids. V dropped 3 bases and J dropped 3 bases, with 8 bases sitting between them. Looked up from germline, CDR1 is KGHSH and CDR2 is LQKENI. CDR3 nucleotide sequence: TGTGCCAGCTCACCGGGACACAAAGAGACCCAGTACTTC. This sequence encodes CASSPGHKETQYF.

The chain links TRBV19 to TRBJ1-1; D remains ambiguous. V lost 0 bases and J 4 bases, leaving 6 bases between the germline ends. CDR1 LNHDA and CDR2 SQIVND come from the germline V gene (reference sequence). CDR3 length: 13 residues. The CDR3 bases are TGTGCCAGTAGTATAGATCGGTTCACTGAAGCTTTCTTT. Translating it yields CASSIDRFTEAFF.

The gene calls are TRBV27 and TRBJ1-1; possibly TRBD1 for D (5 bases). The CDR3 is 13 amino acids. V was cut by 3 bases and J by 8 bases, with 13 bases left in between. Germline CDR1 MNHEY, CDR2 SMNVEV (reference sequence). The CDR3 spells CASSLAGPREAFF. For the CDR3, the DNA is TGTGCCAGCAGTTTGGCAGGGCCCAGGGAAGCTTTCTTT.

The chain employs TRBV28 and TRBJ2-1, with 14 bases fitting TRBD2. The CDR3 contains 16 residues. With 6 bases clipped from V and 7 bases from J, the junction kept 8 bases outside the gene matches. Germline V lookup: CDR1 MDHEN, CDR2 SYDVKM. CDR3 in amino acids: CASSPPGTSGRNEQFF. CDR3 bases: TGTGCCAGCAGCCCACCGGGGACTAGCGGGAGAAATGAGCAGTTCTTC.

The chain uses TRBV6-5 and TRBJ2-1; 10 bases line up with TRBD2. Unmatched junction bases numbered 8, after V lost 6 bases and J lost 6 bases. CDR1 and CDR2 (germline): MNHEY, SVGAGI. The CDR3 extends over 15 amino acids. CDR3 coding DNA: TGTGCCAGCAGGGTCAGCGGGGGGGCCCTCAATGAGCAGTTCTTC. Translation: CASRVSGGALNEQFF.

The chain recombines TRBV19 with TRBJ1-5; TRBD1 aligns across 7 bases. The CDR3 consists of 14 residues. Unmatched junction bases numbered 9, after V lost 6 bases and J lost 7 bases. Germline CDR1 and CDR2: LNHDA and SQIVND (reference sequence). CDR3 region: CASRKGQEWQPQHF. CDR3 in DNA: TGTGCCAGTAGGAAAGGACAGGAGTGGCAGCCCCAGCATTTT.

The rearrangement uses TRBV30 and TRBJ1-1; D perhaps matches TRBD1 (5 bases). The length of the CDR3 is 14 residues. Germline assignment: CDR1 GTSNPN and CDR2 SVGIG (reference sequence). V was cut by 4 bases and J by 2 bases, with 14 bases left in between. CDR3 sequence reads: CAWIQGNYNTEAFF. CDR3 bases: TGTGCCTGGATTCAGGGAAACTACAACACTGAAGCTTTCTTT.

The chain links TRBV3-1 (or the pseudogene TRBV3-2) to TRBJ1-2; 10 bases align to TRBD1. V trimming: 1 base; J trimming: 3 bases; junction bases outside the gene matches: 5. This CDR3 region has 16 residues. Germline CDR1 reads LGHDT; CDR2 reads YNNKEL (reference sequence). In DNA form, the CDR3 reads TGTGCCAGCAGCCAAGGATCGGGACAGGGGTACTATGGCTACACCTTC. It translates to CASSQGSGQGYYGYTF.

The chain carries TRBV19 and TRBJ1-1, with a possible D match to TRBD1 (6 bases). Per germline, CDR1 LNHDA and CDR2 SQIVND (reference sequence). CDR3 length equals 15 residues. The chain's CDR3 is CATVRGTGFGTEAFF. The CDR3 coding sequence is TGTGCGACTGTGAGGGGGACCGGTTTCGGCACTGAAGCTTTCTTT.

The chain employs TRBV7-2 and TRBJ2-7; maybe TRBD2 (6 bases). V gave up 7 bases and J gave up 2 bases, with 18 bases separating them. CDR3 size: 15 residues. The V gene's germline CDR1 is SGHTA and CDR2 FQGNSA. CDR3 residues: CASTTTGLGTYEQYF. CDR3 DNA sequence: TGTGCCAGCACAACTACGGGACTGGGAACCTACGAGCAGTACTTC.

V usage is TRBV14 and J usage is TRBJ1-1, with D unclear. CDR3 length equals 17 residues. Germline V lookup: CDR1 SGHDN, CDR2 FVKESK. Trimming removed 0 bases from V and 6 bases from J, with 20 bases in between. In nucleotides, the CDR3 is TGTGCCAGCAGCCAAGATCCTCCGGTGTGGGAGAGGGCTGAAGCTTTCTTT. Amino acids: CASSQDPPVWERAEAFF.

This clone came up once. V gene TRBV25-1 combines with J gene TRBJ2-1, with 7 bases matching TRBD1. With 6 bases clipped from V and 6 bases from J, the junction kept 11 bases outside the gene matches. Germline CDR1 MGHDK, CDR2 SYGVNS. This CDR3 is 15 amino acids long. CDR3 nucleotides: TGTGCCAGCAGCCATACAGGGGAAGGTCGCAATGAGCAGTTCTTC. Amino acid sequence: CASSHTGEGRNEQFF.

The rearrangement uses TRBV27 and TRBJ2-3, with 9 nucleotides matching TRBD2. V was clipped by 5 bases and J by 1 base; unmatched bases: 22. Germline loops: CDR1 MNHEY, CDR2 SMNVEV (reference sequence). This CDR3 is built from 21 residues. The CDR3 DNA sequence: TGTGCCAGCAGTCCCACCCGGAAGATTCGGCTAGCGGGACCTCGCACAGATACGCAGTATTTT. Translated, it gives CASSPTRKIRLAGPRTDTQYF.

This chain links TRBV28 with TRBJ1-2; D gene unclear. The CDR3 sequence is 12 residues long. V was shortened by 3 bases and J by 8 bases, with 10 bases between the two germline ends. Germline V gene sequence: CDR1 MDHEN, CDR2 SYDVKM. CDR3 amino acids: CASSFWRFGYTF. The CDR3 nucleotides read TGTGCCAGCAGTTTTTGGCGGTTCGGCTACACCTTC.

The rearrangement joins TRBV27 to TRBJ2-1; 9 bases fit TRBD2. The V gene end was trimmed by 7 bases and the J gene end by 5 bases; junction bases not matched to a gene: 6. CDR1 and CDR2 from the germline V gene are MNHEY and SMNVEV (reference sequence). This CDR3 region has 14 residues. Written as DNA, the CDR3 is TGTGCCAGCACTTTTGCGGGAGGGGACAATGAGCAGTTCTTC. Translating gives CASTFAGGDNEQFF.

The chain couples TRBV5-5 to TRBJ2-2; no firm D call. Germline CDR1 and CDR2: SGHKS and YYEKEE (reference sequence). The CDR3 runs 12 residues. The ends were cut back, 4 bases at V and 6 bases at J, with 7 bases in the middle. CDR3 nucleotide sequence: TGTGCCAGCAGCCTGTCAGCCGGGGAGCTGTTTTTT. This encodes CASSLSAGELFF.